The subject of this entry is one T cell receptor beta chain. Its antigen remains unknown. Expressed TCRB transcripts were sequenced after all isolated RNA was converted to cDNA. Some clones are missing from TCRdb's copy, which holds only in-frame ones; the method was immunoSEQ multiplex PCR. The sample shows under 400,000 clones, 10% to 15% of them seen only once. The data were taken from a study of beta chain features in type 1 diabetes. Study-level background: Regarding age, gender and cell yields, patients proved similar to healthy donors. All samples combined gave over 100 million sorted cells for examination. Study-level points and caveats: For Type 1 diabetes patients, all four CD4+ subsets carried TCRB CDR3s that were moderately but significantly shorter.

CDR3 size: 13 residues. Germline lookup yields CDR1 GTSNPN and CDR2 SVGIG (reference sequence). With 3 bases clipped from V and 8 bases from J, the junction kept 6 bases outside the gene matches. The sequenced sample was naive CD4+ T cells from blood. This sequence was found in a man younger than 35 in good health. The chain combines TRBV30 with TRBJ1-4, with 7 bases matching TRBD1. The CDR3 is CAWSQGGWEKLFF. Written as DNA, the CDR3 is TGTGCCTGGAGCCAAGGGGGCTGGGAAAAACTGTTTTTT.